This passage covers 22 T cell receptor beta chains from one sample sequenced in a study of Ad26.COV2.S vaccination and SARS-CoV-2 variants. Sequencing was performed with immunoSEQ multiplex PCR; in TCRdb, only in-frame clones are kept and a portion is missing. The sample carries 300,000 to 400,000 clones, 90% to 95% recorded once. The starting material was peripheral blood, obtained after recovery from COVID-19. Receptors originate from a human donor who had recovered from COVID-19.

DNA for the CDR3: TGTGCCAGCACCTCAGGTGCTGAAGCTTTCTTT. Its translation is CASTSGAEAFF. This chain uses TRBV12-3 or TRBV12-4 with TRBJ1-1, with D unresolved. V was shortened by 7 bases and J by 6 bases, with 9 bases between the two germline ends. This CDR3 comprises 11 residues.

This chain links TRBV7-2 with TRBJ1-5; D gene uncertain. CDR1 is SGHTA and CDR2 is FQGNSA in the germline V gene. Trimming took 5 bases from V and 4 from J, leaving 9 bases between them. This CDR3 spans 13 amino acids. Here the CDR3 reads CASSPQENQPQHF. The CDR3 DNA follows: TGTGCCAGCAGCCCCCAGGAAAATCAGCCCCAGCATTTT.

This chain connects TRBV15 to TRBJ2-5; D is perhaps TRBD1 (6 bases). CDR1 LNHNV and CDR2 YYDKDF come from the germline V gene (reference sequence). The CDR3 is 15 amino acids. V lost 2 bases, J lost 7 bases, and 17 bases lay in between. The CDR3: CATSRQGQSRGTQYF. In nucleotides, the CDR3 is TGTGCCACCAGCAGACAGGGGCAAAGTCGCGGGACCCAGTACTTC.

The V call is TRBV19, the J call TRBJ2-3; the match to TRBD1 covers 11 bases. CDR1 and CDR2 from the germline V gene are LNHDA and SQIVND (reference sequence). The CDR3 runs 15 residues. V shed 4 bases and J 5 bases; nucleotides not matched to a gene: 5. CDR3 protein: CASSRGQGAIDTQYF. CDR3 coding DNA: TGTGCCAGTAGTAGAGGACAGGGGGCTATAGATACGCAGTATTTT.

This chain connects TRBV5-1 to TRBJ2-2, with unresolved D. The germline gives CDR1 SGHRS, CDR2 YFSETQ. The CDR3 runs to 16 residues. With 7 bases removed from V and 4 bases from J, the gap between germline ends came to 20 bases. DNA for the CDR3: TGCGCCAGCCCCCCGCGCGTCGAGCGCGGCACCGGGGAGCTGTTTTTT. Encoded protein: CASPPRVERGTGELFF. Full variable domain (rest looked up from reference TRBV5-1 and TRBJ2-2): KAGVTQTPRYLIKTRGQQVTLSCSPISGHRSVSWYQQTPGQGLQFLFEYFSETQRNKGNFPGRFSGRQFSNSRSEMNVSTLELGDSALYLCASPPRVERGTGELFFGEGSRLTVL.

This chain links TRBV24-1 with TRBJ2-3; TRBD1 might be the D (6 bases). The V end was cut by 4 bases, the J end by 4 bases, with 17 bases between. Germline assignment: CDR1 KGHDR and CDR2 SFDVKD. The length of the CDR3 is 16 residues. Here the CDR3 DNA reads TGTGCCACCAGTGACCCCGGGACACTGGGGTCAGATACGCAGTATTTT. Its protein product is CATSDPGTLGSDTQYF.

The chain recombines TRBV19 with TRBJ1-6; D is possibly TRBD1 (5 bases). Germline V gene lookup returns CDR1 LNHDA and CDR2 SQIVND (reference sequence). The germline V and J ends were trimmed by 0 bases and 4 bases, with 10 bases remaining between them. The CDR3 consists of 16 residues. CDR3 loop: CASSIEGTTYNSPLHF. In DNA form, the CDR3 reads TGTGCCAGTAGTATAGAGGGGACTACTTATAATTCACCCCTCCACTTT.

This chain joins TRBV2 and TRBJ2-7, with 8 bases matching TRBD1. Germline-derived CDR1 and CDR2 are SNHLY and FYNNEI. After removal of 8 bases from V and 4 bases from J, the junction contained 7 bases not matched to a gene. This CDR3 contains 13 residues. This chain's CDR3 is CASCRDRPYEQYF. The CDR3 DNA is TGTGCCAGCTGCCGGGACAGGCCGTACGAGCAGTACTTC.

The chain employs TRBV27 and TRBJ1-2; perhaps TRBD1 as D (6 bases). This CDR3 spans 15 amino acids. CDR1 is MNHEY and CDR2 is SMNVEV in the germline V gene (reference sequence). The V end lost 0 bases, the J end lost 4 bases, and 12 bases lay between the germline ends. CDR3 protein: CASSLSAGAGYGYTF. DNA of the CDR3: TGTGCCAGCAGTTTATCGGCGGGGGCGGGCTATGGCTACACCTTC.

The chain recombines TRBV7-9 with TRBJ2-1; D is possibly TRBD2 (6 bases). The length of the CDR3 is 15 residues. Germline lookup yields CDR1 SEHNR and CDR2 FQNEAQ (reference sequence). Trimming shortened V by 2 bases and J by 4 bases, and 12 bases separated the two germline ends. The CDR3 region is CASSLPLGRYNEQFF. The CDR3 DNA follows: TGTGCCAGCAGCTTACCCCTTGGGAGGTACAATGAGCAGTTCTTC.

This chain joins TRBV2 and TRBJ1-2, with unresolved D. CDR1 is SNHLY, CDR2 FYNNEI, per germline. V lost 1 base and J 5 bases, leaving 8 bases between the germline ends. This CDR3 is 13 amino acids long. The CDR3 bases are TGTGCCAGCAGTGAAGATGGGATGTATGGCTACACCTTC. The encoded protein is CASSEDGMYGYTF.

The chain is built from TRBV12-2 and TRBJ2-7; TRBD1, the table's D call, was not compared with the DNA. TRBV12-2 has pseudogene status. The CDR3 is made up of 16 amino acids. The CDR3 region has the DNA TGTGCAAGTCGCTTAAGGTCGGACAGGGGATGCTACGAGCAGTACTTC. Its protein product is CASRLRSDRGCYEQYF.

The genes are TRBV19 and TRBJ1-1, with TRBD1 matching 7 bases. Germline V CDR1 and CDR2: LNHDA, SQIVND (reference sequence). This CDR3 has 11 residues. Trimming cost V 6 bases and J 8 bases; bases outside gene matches: 3. The CDR3 spells CASSDRDEAFF. The CDR3 DNA reads as TGTGCCAGTAGCGACAGGGACGAAGCTTTCTTT. Drawing the rest from reference TRBV19 and TRBJ1-1, the complete variable domain is DGGITQSPKYLFRKEGQNVTLSCEQNLNHDAMYWYRQDPGQGLRLIYYSQIVNDFQKGDIAEGYSVSREKKESFPLTVTSAQKNPTAFYLCASSDRDEAFFGQGTRLTVV.

About this clone itself: Other DNA sequences in this sample translate to the same CDR3. This chain connects TRBV9 to TRBJ1-1; D call uncertain. Germline V lookup: CDR1 SGDLS, CDR2 YYNGEE. The V gene lost 0 bases and the J gene lost 1 base, with 4 bases spanning the gap. The CDR3 has 13 residues. CDR3 protein: CASSVDRNTEAFF. As DNA, the CDR3 is TGTGCCAGCAGCGTAGACAGGAACACTGAAGCTTTCTTT.

This chain joins TRBV6-1 and TRBJ1-2; 9 positions agree with TRBD1. The CDR3 is 15 residues long. Germline values: CDR1 MNHNS, CDR2 SASEGT. Trimming removed 3 bases from V and 4 bases from J; junction bases left unmatched: 6. The DNA of the CDR3 is TGTGCCAGCAGTGATGGGACAGGGAGAGGCTATGGCTACACCTTC. It yields the protein CASSDGTGRGYGYTF.

CDR3 region: CASEPGTVTEAFF. CDR3 nucleotides: TGTGCCAGCGAGCCGGGGACGGTCACTGAAGCTTTCTTT. This sequence joins TRBV9 and TRBJ1-1, with TRBD1 as a possible D gene (5 bases). CDR1 SGDLS and CDR2 YYNGEE come from the germline V gene. Trimming took 7 bases from V and 4 from J, leaving 14 bases between them. This CDR3 comprises 13 residues. The complete variable domain, with remaining parts taken from reference TRBV9 and TRBJ1-1, reads DSGVTQTPKHLITATGQRVTLRCSPRSGDLSVYWYQQSLDQGLQFLIQYYNGEERAKGNILERFSAQQFPDLHSELNLSSLELGDSALYFCASEPGTVTEAFFGQGTRLTVV.

V is TRBV29-1 and J is TRBJ2-7; the D gene is possibly TRBD2 (5 bases). Germline lookup yields CDR1 SQVTM and CDR2 ANQGSEA. This CDR3 spans 11 amino acids. V was cut by 2 bases and J by 5 bases, with 7 bases left in between. Written as DNA, the CDR3 is TGCAGCGTTGAATTCGGGGACGAGCAGTACTTC. It specifies CSVEFGDEQYF.

This clone appeared once. The chain is built from TRBV9 and TRBJ2-3; tentatively, D is TRBD1 or TRBD2 (6 bases each). Trimming left V 3 bases short and J 7 bases short, with 18 bases between. The germline V gene has CDR1 SGDLS and CDR2 YYNGEE. The CDR3 has 15 residues. The CDR3 sequence: CASSGRGSRDYTQYF. CDR3 bases: TGTGCCAGCAGCGGGAGGGGGTCCAGGGACTATACGCAGTATTTT.

The J gene is TRBJ1-1, the V gene TRBV5-1, with D maybe TRBD1 (6 bases). Trimming pared 2 bases from V and 3 bases from J, leaving 20 bases between. Germline-derived CDR1 and CDR2 are SGHRS and YFSETQ. CDR3 length equals 17 residues. The chain's CDR3 is CASSFTFRQALDTEAFF. In DNA form, the CDR3 reads TGCGCCAGCAGCTTTACGTTCAGACAGGCCCTGGACACTGAAGCTTTCTTT.

In its sample, this clone was seen once. This chain joins TRBV7-9 and TRBJ2-2, with 9 bases that match TRBD2. V shed 5 bases and J 5 bases; nucleotides not matched to a gene: 6. Germline CDR1 reads SEHNR; CDR2 reads FQNEAQ (reference sequence). CDR3 length: 15 residues. The CDR3 sequence is CASSQSGGSTGELFF. The CDR3 nucleotides are TGTGCCAGCAGCCAAAGCGGGGGGTCTACCGGGGAGCTGTTTTTT.

The rearrangement uses TRBV11-2 and TRBJ2-2; D is undetermined. Germline CDR1 is SGHAT and CDR2 is FQNNGV. Trimming stripped 5 bases from V and 6 bases from J, with 22 bases between. The CDR3 runs 17 residues. This CDR3 is CASSRHRAFGLAGELFF. CDR3 nucleotides: TGTGCCAGCAGCCGGCATAGGGCGTTTGGGCTGGCCGGGGAGCTGTTTTTT.

The rearrangement links TRBV5-4 to TRBJ1-4, with D hard to call. The V and J ends lost 2 bases and 5 bases respectively, with 4 bases between them. Germline V gene data show CDR1 as SGHNT and CDR2 as YYREEE (reference sequence). The CDR3 is 12 amino acids. The CDR3 coding sequence is TGTGCCAGCAGCTTTGGGAATGAAAAACTGTTTTTT. This translates into CASSFGNEKLFF.